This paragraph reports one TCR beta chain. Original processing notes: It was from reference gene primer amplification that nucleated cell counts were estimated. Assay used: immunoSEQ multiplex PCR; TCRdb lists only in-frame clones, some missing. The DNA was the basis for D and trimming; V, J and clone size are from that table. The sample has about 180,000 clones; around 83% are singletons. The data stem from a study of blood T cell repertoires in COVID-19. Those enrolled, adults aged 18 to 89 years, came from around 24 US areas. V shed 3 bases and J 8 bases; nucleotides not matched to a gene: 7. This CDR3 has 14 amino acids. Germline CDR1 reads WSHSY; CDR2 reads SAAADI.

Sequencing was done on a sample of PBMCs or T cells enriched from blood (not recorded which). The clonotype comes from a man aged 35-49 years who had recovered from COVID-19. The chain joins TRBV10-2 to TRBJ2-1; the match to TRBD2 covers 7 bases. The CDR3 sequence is CASSDSARGDEQFF. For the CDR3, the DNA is TGCGCCAGCAGTGATTCGGCCCGGGGGGATGAGCAGTTCTTC.